This entry lists 14 T cell receptor beta chains sequenced from one sample in a study of T cell responses to AZD1222 COVID-19 vaccine. The protocol was immunoSEQ multiplex PCR, while the TCRdb copy is restricted to in-frame clones and leaves out a portion. Of 140,000 to 150,000 clones listed, about 93% are singletons. The material was peripheral blood, obtained on day 0 of AZD1222 vaccination. These receptors all stem from an adult in good health.

V and J are TRBV7-9 and TRBJ2-7; possible D gene TRBD2, 5 bases. CDR1 is SEHNR, CDR2 FQNEAQ, per germline (reference sequence). The CDR3 loop spans 12 amino acids. Trimming shortened V by 5 bases and J by 2 bases, and 7 bases separated the two germline ends. For the CDR3, the DNA is TGTGCCAGCAGCGGGAGAGCCTACGAGCAGTACTTC. Translated, it gives CASSGRAYEQYF.

Details on this clone: The same CDR3 arises from other DNA sequences in this sample as well. This rearrangement joins TRBV30 to TRBJ1-2, with TRBD1 as a possible D gene (6 bases). Deletions cut 3 bases from V and 4 bases from J, with 9 bases between. The length of the CDR3 is 12 residues. Germline-derived CDR1 and CDR2 are GTSNPN and SVGIG (reference sequence). The CDR3 here is CAWSRGSYGYTF. CDR3 nucleotide sequence: TGTGCCTGGAGCAGGGGTAGCTATGGCTACACCTTC.

This chain joins TRBV4-1 and TRBJ1-2; D remains ambiguous. Trimming shortened V by 0 bases and J by 5 bases, and 13 bases separated the two germline ends. Germline CDR1 MGHRA, CDR2 YSYEKL. CDR3 length: 15 residues. The CDR3 here is CASSQESRDAYGYTF. The DNA for the CDR3 is TGCGCCAGCAGCCAAGAATCCAGAGATGCGTATGGCTACACCTTC.

The V gene is TRBV12-3 or TRBV12-4, the J gene TRBJ2-5; tentatively, D is TRBD1 (5 bases). The V gene lost 4 bases and the J gene lost 6 bases, with 9 bases spanning the gap. The CDR3 spans 12 residues. The CDR3, as DNA: TGTGCCAGCAGTTGGGGCAGACAGACCCAGTACTTC. Amino acids: CASSWGRQTQYF.

The V gene is TRBV7-3, the J gene TRBJ1-1; 7 bases map to TRBD1. This CDR3 spans 13 amino acids. Losses at the gene ends were 8 bases for V and 2 bases for J; bases not matched to a gene: 5. The germline CDR1 and CDR2 sequences are SGHTA and FQGTGA. The CDR3 region has the DNA TGTGCCAGCGGGGAGGGGGCAAACACTGAAGCTTTCTTT. This sequence encodes CASGEGANTEAFF.

On this clone itself: Other nucleotide sequences from this sample produce the same CDR3. J is TRBJ2-2 and V is TRBV7-2; TRBD1 matches 10 bases. This CDR3 has 16 residues. The trim removed 2 bases at V and 4 bases at J, leaving 4 bases unmatched. Germline loops: CDR1 SGHTA, CDR2 FQGNSA. The CDR3 here is CASSLRQGAGTGELFF. The DNA for the CDR3 is TGTGCCAGCAGCTTACGACAGGGGGCGGGCACCGGGGAGCTGTTTTTT.

This chain joins TRBV6-6 and TRBJ1-5; no clear D. The V end was cut by 7 bases, the J end by 2 bases, with 12 bases between. Germline V gives CDR1 MNHNY, CDR2 SVGAGI (reference sequence). The length of the CDR3 is 14 residues. CDR3 DNA sequence: TGTGCCAGCACCAAAAGTCAAGGCAATCAGCCCCAGCATTTT. As protein: CASTKSQGNQPQHF.

The J gene is TRBJ1-2, the V gene TRBV5-6; D unresolved. Per germline, CDR1 SGHDT and CDR2 YYEEEE. V lost 0 bases, J lost 3 bases, and 6 bases lay in between. The CDR3 sequence is 13 residues long. Written as DNA, the CDR3 is TGTGCCAGCAGCTTGGGGGCTGACTATGGCTACACCTTC. Protein sequence: CASSLGADYGYTF.

This clone was observed a handful of times. The chain uses TRBV3-1 (or the pseudogene TRBV3-2) and TRBJ1-1; D gene ambiguous. There are 16 residues in the CDR3. V lost 1 base and J lost 4, with 16 bases in between. The germline V gene encodes CDR1 LGHDT and CDR2 YNNKEL (reference sequence). CDR3 region: CASSQVSFVGSTEAFF. In nucleotides, the CDR3 is TGTGCCAGCAGCCAAGTATCATTCGTAGGGAGCACTGAAGCTTTCTTT.

The chain uses TRBV3-1 (or the pseudogene TRBV3-2) and TRBJ2-1; D is possibly TRBD1 (5 bases). V was shortened by 1 base and J by 4 bases, with 14 bases between the two germline ends. The CDR3 loop spans 16 amino acids. The germline gives CDR1 LGHDT, CDR2 YNNKEL (reference sequence). CDR3 nucleotide sequence: TGTGCCAGCAGCCAAGCAGGACAAGAGTCTTACAATGAGCAGTTCTTC. Protein sequence: CASSQAGQESYNEQFF.

The gene calls are TRBV7-9 and TRBJ1-3; D remains unclear. Germline-derived CDR1 and CDR2 are SEHNR and FQNEAQ (reference sequence). The CDR3 consists of 14 residues. Trimming stripped 1 base from V and 2 bases from J, with 6 bases between. The CDR3 is CASSLGLTGNTIYF. DNA for the CDR3: TGTGCCAGCAGCTTAGGGCTCACTGGAAACACCATATATTTT. The whole variable domain, filled in from reference TRBV7-9 and TRBJ1-3, reads DTGVSQNPRHKITKRGQNVTFRCDPISEHNRLYWYRQTLGQGPEFLTYFQNEAQLEKSRLLSDRFSAERPKGSFSTLEIQRTEQGDSAMYLCASSLGLTGNTIYFGEGSWLTVV.

V usage is TRBV3-1 (or the pseudogene TRBV3-2) and J usage is TRBJ1-2; 7 bases align to TRBD1. J was trimmed by 3 bases and V by 4 bases; bases with no gene match: 8. The CDR3 has 15 residues. Germline values: CDR1 LGHDT, CDR2 YNNKEL (reference sequence). The DNA of the CDR3 is TGTGCCAGCAGCCCCGACAGGGCAGCGGACTATGGCTACACCTTC. Translated, it gives CASSPDRAADYGYTF.

V gene TRBV5-1 combines with J gene TRBJ2-1; 7 bases map to TRBD1. Per the germline V gene, CDR1 is SGHRS and CDR2 is YFSETQ. The V and J ends lost 0 bases and 0 bases, in that order; junction bases with no gene match: 6. CDR3 length equals 17 residues. This chain's CDR3 is CASSLGFRGSSYNEQFF. The DNA for the CDR3 is TGCGCCAGCAGCTTGGGGTTCAGGGGGAGCTCCTACAATGAGCAGTTCTTC. Full variable domain (outside the CDR3, taken from reference TRBV5-1 and TRBJ2-1): KAGVTQTPRYLIKTRGQQVTLSCSPISGHRSVSWYQQTPGQGLQFLFEYFSETQRNKGNFPGRFSGRQFSNSRSEMNVSTLELGDSALYLCASSLGFRGSSYNEQFFGPGTRLTVL.

J is TRBJ2-7 and V is TRBV11-2; perhaps D is TRBD1 or TRBD2 (5 bases each). CDR1 is SGHAT and CDR2 is FQNNGV in the germline V gene. The length of the CDR3 is 15 residues. Trimming removed 1 base from V and 2 bases from J, with 12 bases in between. For the CDR3, the DNA is TGTGCCAGCAGCTTAGGGGCAGGGAGAGCCTACGAGCAGTACTTC. It encodes CASSLGAGRAYEQYF.